This T cell receptor (delta chain) was documented in a study of delta chain sequences of gamma delta T cells (dated by TCRdb to 2016 to 2017). The protocol used for the library was PCR. The run used an Illumina MiSeq. With CATT, TCRdb called clones again from the public reads; duplicate DNA rows were later joined. Counted in this sample were 3,000 to 4,000 delta-chain clones; about 61% of them appeared once. The top ten clones comprise over 55% of the sample. In regard to this clone: Its antigen is still unknown. A far larger clone is only one base removed, so a read error is likely. Different DNA sequences within this sample yield the same CDR3.

V is trimmed back by 4 bases and J by 1 base, and the junction contains 4 bases that no gene match accounts for. From cysteine to phenylalanine, the CDR3 is 14 amino acids long. Only the CDR3 DNA stays, 42 bases, in frame from base 1. CDR1 and CDR2 are drawn from the germline V gene: GEAIGNYY, EKD. The sample was a tumor sample. This TCR derives from a human donor with breast cancer. The rearrangement combines TRDV2 with TRDJ1; 8 central bases correspond to TRDD3. The DNA sequence reads TGTGCCTGTGATAGACTGGGGGGCACCGATAAACTCATCTTT. Translated, it gives CACDRLGGTDKLIF.